Each of the 3 T cell receptor beta chains below was sequenced from the same sample in a study of blood T cell repertoires in COVID-19. This table comes from immunoSEQ multiplex PCR, and its TCRdb copy is limited to in-frame clones, with some not included. The sample shows 150,000 to 200,000 clones, about 80% of them seen only once. The sample comprised PBMCs or T cells enriched from blood (not recorded which). The receptors derive from a woman aged 55 to 70 who had recovered from COVID-19.

This clone was counted between two and nine times. This chain joins TRBV19 and TRBJ2-3; no clear D. V lost 3 bases and J 2 bases, leaving 9 bases between the germline ends. CDR1 and CDR2 (germline): LNHDA, SQIVND (reference sequence). The CDR3 loop spans 14 amino acids. The CDR3 nucleotides are TGTGCCAGTAGTATTGCCAGACACACAGATACGCAGTATTTT. As protein: CASSIARHTDTQYF.

J is TRBJ2-7 and V is TRBV9; D remains unclear. The CDR3 extends over 12 amino acids. Germline CDR1 reads SGDLS; CDR2 reads YYNGEE. Between the trimmed V and J ends, which lost 3 bases and 7 bases, there was a span of 11 bases. CDR3 region: CASSAHPGEQYF. As DNA, the CDR3 is TGTGCCAGCAGCGCACACCCAGGAGAGCAGTACTTC. Based on the CDR3 plus reference TRBV9 and TRBJ2-7, the full variable domain is DSGVTQTPKHLITATGQRVTLRCSPRSGDLSVYWYQQSLDQGLQFLIQYYNGEERAKGNILERFSAQQFPDLHSELNLSSLELGDSALYFCASSAHPGEQYFGPGTRLTVT.

This chain connects TRBV19 to TRBJ1-5; TRBD1 might be the D (5 bases). The CDR3 is 14 residues long. Germline CDR1 and CDR2: LNHDA and SQIVND (reference sequence). V was clipped by 3 bases and J by 5 bases, with 11 bases between them. The CDR3 loop reads CASSIQGSYQPQHF. DNA of the CDR3: TGTGCCAGTAGTATTCAGGGTTCCTATCAGCCCCAGCATTTT.